Below, one T cell receptor beta chain is given with its context. Antigen specificity is unknown. The sample comes from a study of CD8+ T cells in alopecia areata. Overall study: Treated patients were given 5 to 10 mg oral tofacitinib twice daily.

Study results and limitations: Scalp samples also yield sequences of resident alphabeta T cells from normal skin. Many expanded lesional clones persisted in scalp and blood during tofacitinib.

Extraction and reverse transcription of RNA yielded cDNA as the sequencing template. The method was immunoSEQ multiplex PCR; TCRdb's version includes in-frame clones alone and lacks a portion of them. The sample has about 70,000 clones, about 30% seen once. Documented treatment: oral pan-JAK inhibitor, 5-10 mg twice daily. This TCR derives from a human donor with alopecia areata. The source was CD8+ T cells sorted from blood, collected at week 4, from a patient treated with tofacitinib.

CDR3 sequence (DNA): TGCGCCAGCAGCCAACCAAGGACAGAAGGGGAGCAGTTCTTC. Translation: CASSQPRTEGEQFF. The V gene is TRBV4-1, the J gene TRBJ2-1; the D gene is possibly TRBD1 (6 bases). The CDR3 is 14 amino acids. Between the trimmed V and J ends, which lost 2 bases and 10 bases, there was a span of 15 bases. CDR1 and CDR2 from the germline V gene are MGHRA and YSYEKL.